This TCR beta chain was profiled in a study of cytomegalovirus exposure and HLA in healthy donors. The study's findings and limits: With later analysis, a missense DCLRE1C variant became linked to TCR beta V- and J-gene trimming.

13 Jbeta primers and 60 Vbeta primers were used for the PCR. Here immunoSEQ multiplex PCR was the method, and the copy in TCRdb shows in-frame clones only, minus some. The sample includes 100,000 or so clones, approximately 12% seen only once; the top ten take around 16%. About this clone itself: Antigen: not known.

There are 13 residues in the CDR3. Germline CDR1 reads SGHRS; CDR2 reads YFSETQ. Trimming stripped 3 bases from V and 6 bases from J, with 12 bases between. The sequence was obtained from a man aged 35-49 years in good health and CMV-seropositive. The chain joins TRBV5-1 to TRBJ1-1; D is possibly TRBD1 (6 bases). The sequencing input was PBMCs. CDR3 nucleotides: TGCGCCAGCAGCTCAACAGGGAGGGCTGAAGCTTTCTTT. Its protein product is CASSSTGRAEAFF.